This T cell receptor beta chain stems from a study of CD8 T cells in Susac syndrome. Study-level findings and limits: Clonal expansion was not seen in any Susac syndrome CD4+ T cell repertoire.

Blood CD8+ and CD4+ T cells underwent high-throughput TCR beta sequencing. CD8+ and CD4+ T cells were negatively isolated; TEMRA cells were FACS-enriched. With random hexamers, about 0.45 to 1 ug RNA was reverse transcribed. Multiplex immunoSEQ PCR targeted 54 Vbeta and 13 Jbeta TCR beta segments. TCRdb processed the immunoSEQ multiplex PCR reads anew with MiXCR; each CDR3 protein has one entry. The sample records under 150,000 distinct CDR3 sequences, 95% being singletons. With regard to this clonotype: The antigen is unknown.

The CDR3 has 13 amino acids. Germline values: CDR1 SEHNR, CDR2 FQNEAQ (reference sequence). Trimming removed 5 bases at V and 10 bases at J, with 14 bases between. Sequenced material: CD4+ T cells from PBMCs. The chain recombines TRBV7-9 with TRBJ1-4, with D possibly being TRBD1 (5 bases). The sequence derives from a human donor with Susac syndrome. The CDR3 DNA sequence: TGTGCCAGCAGCCGCAGGGTCCAGGGAAAACTGTTTTTT. It yields the protein CASSRRVQGKLFF.